A selection of T cell receptor beta chains follows, all from one sample in a study of blood T cell repertoires in COVID-19. Measured with immunoSEQ multiplex PCR; TCRdb has only the in-frame clones, and not every one. Of fewer than 200,000 clones in the sample, around 85% were seen once. Sequencing was carried out using peripheral blood. These receptors were obtained from a man in his sixties who had recovered from COVID-19. CDR3s include the opening cysteine and the closing phenylalanine or tryptophan. The order of the fields is V gene, J gene, D gene, clone size, CDR3 DNA, CDR3 protein. D genes are given only for firm matches. Expanded clones are given a class, and other clones once, few, many or no size at all.

V: TRBV19; J: TRBJ2-3; D: -; size: -; DNA: TGTGCCAGTAGTATGATAGCCTATGCAGATACGCAGTATTTT; CDR3: CASSMIAYADTQYF
V: TRBV10-2; J: TRBJ1-1; D: -; size: few; DNA: TGCGCCAGCAGCGAAGCAGGGGTCGGTATCACTGAAGCTTTCTTT; CDR3: CASSEAGVGITEAFF
V: TRBV11-2; J: TRBJ2-2; D: -; size: many; DNA: TGTGCCAGCAGCTTCCAGGGGTTACGAAACACCGGGGAGCTGTTTTTT; CDR3: CASSFQGLRNTGELFF
V: TRBV5-4; J: TRBJ2-5; D: TRBD1; size: -; DNA: TGTGCCAGCAGCTTGGCCCCGATGGGGCGACAGGGGGGGGAGACCCAGTACTTC; CDR3: CASSLAPMGRQGGETQYF
V: TRBV5-1; J: TRBJ2-7; D: TRBD2; size: -; DNA: TGCGCCAGCAGGAAAACGGGGGGCTACGAGCAGTACTTC; CDR3: CASRKTGGYEQYF
V: TRBV5-4; J: TRBJ1-1; D: -; size: -; DNA: TGTGCCAGTCAGGGGTTAATGAACACTGAAGCTTTCTTT; CDR3: CASQGLMNTEAFF
V: TRBV7-2; J: TRBJ2-7; D: TRBD1; size: once; DNA: TGTGCCAGCAGCTTAGCAGGGGGCCTCTACGAGCAGTACTTC; CDR3: CASSLAGGLYEQYF
V: TRBV19; J: TRBJ2-5; D: TRBD1; size: -; DNA: TGTGCCAGTAGCAACTACCGGGACAGGGGAGAGACCCAGTACTTC; CDR3: CASSNYRDRGETQYF
V: TRBV6-5; J: TRBJ2-7; D: -; size: -; DNA: TGTGCCAGCAGCCCCCAGGGTCCCTACGAGCAGTACTTC; CDR3: CASSPQGPYEQYF
V: TRBV24-1; J: TRBJ2-1; D: TRBD2; size: -; DNA: TGTGCCACCAGTGACCCGAGCGGGGGGGCTATGAATGAGCAGTTCTTC; CDR3: CATSDPSGGAMNEQFF
V: TRBV3-1/TRBV3-2; J: TRBJ2-1; D: TRBD2; size: -; DNA: TGTGCCAGCAGCCAGACTAGCGGGGGACACAATGAGCAGTTCTTC; CDR3: CASSQTSGGHNEQFF
V: TRBV7-9; J: TRBJ2-5; D: -; size: -; DNA: TGTGCCAGCAGCTTAACAGGGATTAAAGAGACCCAGTACTTC; CDR3: CASSLTGIKETQYF
V: TRBV6-5; J: TRBJ1-2; D: -; size: -; DNA: TGTGCCAGCAGATCCCCGGGGAGCTATGGCTACACCTTC; CDR3: CASRSPGSYGYTF
V: TRBV3-1/TRBV3-2; J: TRBJ1-2; D: -; size: -; DNA: TGTGCCAGCAGCCAAGAGACAGCAACTGGCTACACCTTC; CDR3: CASSQETATGYTF
V: TRBV18; J: TRBJ2-6; D: -; size: -; DNA: TGTGCCAGCTCACCAGAGGGCGCCCCCTCTGGGGCCAACGTCCTGACTTTC; CDR3: CASSPEGAPSGANVLTF
V: TRBV5-4; J: TRBJ2-1; D: TRBD2; size: -; DNA: TGTGCCAGCAGCCGATGGACTAGCGGGGCCTACAATGAGCAGTTCTTC; CDR3: CASSRWTSGAYNEQFF
V: TRBV7-9; J: TRBJ2-4; D: -; size: -; DNA: TGTGCCAGCAGCTTAGACCGGGATATACTAGCCAAAAACATTCAGTACTTC; CDR3: CASSLDRDILAKNIQYF
V: TRBV4-1; J: TRBJ1-5; D: TRBD1; size: few; DNA: TGCGCCAGCAGCCAGTCAGGGACAGGGAACCAGCCCCAGCATTTT; CDR3: CASSQSGTGNQPQHF
V: TRBV6-5; J: TRBJ2-7; D: -; size: -; DNA: TGTGCCAGCAGTCTAAGTGGCGGGGTAACCTACGAGCAGTACTTC; CDR3: CASSLSGGVTYEQYF
V: TRBV11-2; J: TRBJ2-7; D: TRBD1; size: once; DNA: TGTGCCAGCAGCGCTCCGGCCGGGACAGGATCTTACGAGCAGTACTTC; CDR3: CASSAPAGTGSYEQYF
V: TRBV7-9; J: TRBJ2-5; D: -; size: few; DNA: TGTGCCAGCAGCTTAACCGTCGCGAGTGTCAGGGAGACCCAGTACTTC; CDR3: CASSLTVASVRETQYF
V: TRBV6-2/TRBV6-3; J: TRBJ2-2; D: TRBD2; size: few; DNA: TGTGCCAGCAGTTACTGGCTAGCGGCGAACACCGGGGAGCTGTTTTTT; CDR3: CASSYWLAANTGELFF
V: TRBV7-2; J: TRBJ1-2; D: -; size: -; DNA: TGTGCCAGCAGCCCCGGGGGGGTGGGTCTTGGCTACACCTTC; CDR3: CASSPGGVGLGYTF
V: TRBV5-1; J: TRBJ2-2; D: TRBD2; size: -; DNA: TGCGCCAGCAGCTCGACGAGCGGGGGGGCAGGCGGGGAGCTGTTTTTT; CDR3: CASSSTSGGAGGELFF
V: TRBV3-1/TRBV3-2; J: TRBJ1-5; D: TRBD1; size: -; DNA: TGTGCCAGCAGCCAAACAGGGACAGGACAGCCCCAGCATTTT; CDR3: CASSQTGTGQPQHF
V: TRBV2; J: TRBJ1-1; D: -; size: -; DNA: TGTGCCAGCTCCCGCAGTCGGCCCTCTGCGGGGGGGGGCAACTTTATGAACACTGAAGCTTTCTTT; CDR3: CASSRSRPSAGGGNFMNTEAFF
V: TRBV7-2; J: TRBJ2-7; D: -; size: -; DNA: TGTGCCAGCAGCAAAGAGAGGGCCTACGAGCAGTACTTC; CDR3: CASSKERAYEQYF
V: TRBV7-8; J: TRBJ2-5; D: -; size: -; DNA: TGTGCCAGCAGCTTAAACAGGCTCGAAGAAGAGACCCAGTACTTC; CDR3: CASSLNRLEEETQYF
V: TRBV6-5; J: TRBJ2-1; D: -; size: -; DNA: TGTGCCAGTTTTTCGGACAATGAGCAGTTCTTC; CDR3: CASFSDNEQFF
V: TRBV5-3; J: TRBJ1-1; D: TRBD1; size: -; DNA: TGTGCCAGAAGCTCAGGGGCGGGACAGAACAACACTGAAGCTTTCTTT; CDR3: CARSSGAGQNNTEAFF
V: TRBV6-5; J: TRBJ2-3; D: TRBD2; size: -; DNA: TGTGCCACCCGAACCGGGGGGGCGGGAACAGATACGCAGTATTTT; CDR3: CATRTGGAGTDTQYF
V: TRBV11-1; J: TRBJ1-2; D: TRBD1; size: -; DNA: TGTGCCAGCAGCTTCTCGGACAGGGTCGAGTATGGCTACACCTTC; CDR3: CASSFSDRVEYGYTF
V: TRBV7-2; J: TRBJ1-2; D: -; size: -; DNA: TGTGCCAGCAGCTTAGGTATAGGGGGGGCGAGTGGCTACACCTTC; CDR3: CASSLGIGGASGYTF
V: TRBV19; J: TRBJ2-7; D: -; size: -; DNA: TGTGCCAGTAGTACCCGTCGAGACGTGGGGAGCGAGCAGTACTTC; CDR3: CASSTRRDVGSEQYF
V: TRBV4-1; J: TRBJ2-2; D: TRBD2; size: -; DNA: TGCGCCAGCAGCCAGTATTCGCGGGGGGGCGGCACCGGGGAGCTGTTTTTT; CDR3: CASSQYSRGGGTGELFF
V: TRBV12-2; J: TRBJ1-3; D: -; size: once; DNA: TGTGCAAGTCGCTTAGTCAGGGGCTCTGGAAACACCATATATTTT; CDR3: CASRLVRGSGNTIYF
V: TRBV27; J: TRBJ1-4; D: TRBD1; size: -; DNA: TGTGCCAGCAGTTTACGGGGGACAGGGGGCGAAAAACTGTTTTTT; CDR3: CASSLRGTGGEKLFF
V: TRBV19; J: TRBJ1-5; D: TRBD1; size: -; DNA: TGTGCCAGTAGTCCCAAAGGGACAGGGATAGGCAATCAGCCCCAGCATTTT; CDR3: CASSPKGTGIGNQPQHF
V: TRBV27; J: TRBJ1-2; D: TRBD1; size: once; DNA: TGTGCCAGCAGTCCCCAATCGCGGACAGGGGGCATTAACTATGGCTACACCTTC; CDR3: CASSPQSRTGGINYGYTF